This T cell receptor beta chain was sequenced for a study of T cells in Graves' hyperthyroidism and ophthalmopathy. Turning to the study itself: Staff took peripheral blood when the initial diagnosis was made, before any treatment began. Whole-study results and caveats: A 13 V-J signature model discriminated ophthalmopathy versus stable hyperthyroidism.

V dropped 8 bases and J dropped 2; count of bases not matched to a gene: 8. This CDR3 region has 15 residues. Germline CDR1 MNHEY, CDR2 SVGEGT. What was amplified from RNA transcripts were TCR beta CDR3 regions. A set of HTBI primers served as the primers for a first-round RT-PCR of the TCR CDR3. TCRdb redid the calling of the multiplex PCR reads with MiXCR, one entry per CDR3 protein. The data hold about 600,000 distinct CDR3 sequences, with about a sixth observed a single time. This clonotype showed up many times. The antigen is unknown. The sequence came from a woman aged 40 to 49 with Graves' ophthalmopathy. The rearrangement links TRBV6-2 or TRBV6-3 to TRBJ2-1; TRBD1 matches at 8 bases. The sample comprised blood. CDR3 sequence (DNA): TGTGCCAGCTGTCAGGGGGCCTTCCCCTACAATGAGCAGTTCTTC. Its protein product is CASCQGAFPYNEQFF.